This T cell receptor (beta chain) is from a study of cytomegalovirus exposure and HLA in healthy donors. Study-wide findings and caveats: A list of 164 TCR beta chains associated with cytomegalovirus was given.

The CDR3 covers 16 residues. Germline V lookup: CDR1 SGHTA, CDR2 FQGNSA. J gave up 0 bases and V 1 base, and 2 bases lay outside the gene matches. With 60 Vbeta and 13 Jbeta primers, the PCR was carried out. Clones were sequenced by immunoSEQ multiplex PCR, and TCRdb holds only the in-frame ones, with some missing. This sample has approximately 91,000 clones; approximately 77% occur once, and the top ten carry around 10%. Concerning this clone itself: Antigen: not known.

Unrecorded for this donor was the CMV serostatus. This sequence originates from a human donor in good health. This chain joins TRBV7-2 and TRBJ2-3; 9 bases map to TRBD1. The sample was PBMCs. The CDR3 is CASSLVGTGSTDTQYF. The CDR3 bases are TGTGCCAGCAGCTTAGTGGGGACAGGGAGCACAGATACGCAGTATTTT. Filled out from reference TRBV7-2 and TRBJ2-3, the complete variable domain reads GAGVSQSPSNKVTEKGKDVELRCDPISGHTALYWYRQSLGQGLEFLIYFQGNSAPDKSGLPSDRFSAERTGGSVSTLTIQRTQQEDSAVYLCASSLVGTGSTDTQYFGPGTRLTVL.